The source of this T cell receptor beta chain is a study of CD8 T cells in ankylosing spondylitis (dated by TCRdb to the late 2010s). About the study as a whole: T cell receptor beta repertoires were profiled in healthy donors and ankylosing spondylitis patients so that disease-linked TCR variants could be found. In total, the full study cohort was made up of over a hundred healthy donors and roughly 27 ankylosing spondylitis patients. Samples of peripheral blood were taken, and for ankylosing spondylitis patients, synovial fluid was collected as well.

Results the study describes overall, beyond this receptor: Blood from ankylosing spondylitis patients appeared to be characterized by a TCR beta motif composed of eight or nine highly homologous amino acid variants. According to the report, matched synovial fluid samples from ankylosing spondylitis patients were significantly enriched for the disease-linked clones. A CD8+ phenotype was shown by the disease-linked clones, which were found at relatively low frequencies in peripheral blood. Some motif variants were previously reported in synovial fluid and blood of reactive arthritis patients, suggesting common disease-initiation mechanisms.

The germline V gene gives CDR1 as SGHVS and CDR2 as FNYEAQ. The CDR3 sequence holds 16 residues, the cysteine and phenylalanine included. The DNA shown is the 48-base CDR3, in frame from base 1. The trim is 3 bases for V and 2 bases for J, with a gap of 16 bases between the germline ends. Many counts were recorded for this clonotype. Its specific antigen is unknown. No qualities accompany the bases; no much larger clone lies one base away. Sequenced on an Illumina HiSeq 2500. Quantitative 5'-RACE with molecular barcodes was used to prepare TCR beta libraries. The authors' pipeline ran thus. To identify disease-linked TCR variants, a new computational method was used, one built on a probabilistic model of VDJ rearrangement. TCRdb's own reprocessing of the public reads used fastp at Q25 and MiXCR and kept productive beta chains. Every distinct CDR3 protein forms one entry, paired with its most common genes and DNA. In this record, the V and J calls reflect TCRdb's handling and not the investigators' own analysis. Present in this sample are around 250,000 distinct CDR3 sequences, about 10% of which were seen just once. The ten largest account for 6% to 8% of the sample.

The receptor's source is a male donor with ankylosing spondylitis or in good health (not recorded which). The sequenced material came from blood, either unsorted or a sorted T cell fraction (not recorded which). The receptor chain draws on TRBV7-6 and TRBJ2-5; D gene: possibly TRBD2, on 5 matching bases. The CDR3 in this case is CASSFRPAVKQETQYF. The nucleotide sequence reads TGTGCCAGCAGCTTCCGGCCAGCGGTAAAACAAGAGACCCAGTACTTC. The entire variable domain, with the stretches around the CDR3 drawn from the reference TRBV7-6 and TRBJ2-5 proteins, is GAGVSQSPRYKVTKRGQDVALRCDPISGHVSLYWYRQALGQGPEFLTYFNYEAQQDKSGLPNDRFSAERPEGSISTLTIQRTEQRDSAMYRCASSFRPAVKQETQYFGPGTRLLVL.